This T cell receptor (beta chain) was documented in a study of T cells in Graves' hyperthyroidism and ophthalmopathy. There were TCR beta CDR3 regions amplified from RNA transcripts. First-round RT-PCR of the TCR CDR3 relied on the HTBI primer set. Each CDR3 protein gets one entry after TCRdb re-called the multiplex PCR reads with MiXCR. The sample records approximately 300,000 distinct CDR3 sequences, about 15% being singletons. On the basis of clinical symptoms, serum thyroxine and TRAb, thyroid ultrasound and orbital computed tomography, diagnoses were made. Study conclusions and caveats: For ophthalmopathy, model prediction preceded onset by a median approximately 6 months. Blood samples included most of the expanded thyroid clonotypes exceeding 0.001.

Trimming removed 1 base at V and 5 bases at J, with 12 bases between. Germline V lookup: CDR1 SGHAT, CDR2 FQNNGV. The CDR3 covers 14 residues. This clonotype was counted many times. Antigen unknown. The genes are TRBV11-2 and TRBJ2-7, with TRBD1 as a possible D gene (5 bases). Sequencing was performed on blood. The receptor was isolated from an older woman with Graves' ophthalmopathy. The chain's CDR3 is CASSLVPGLHEQYF. The CDR3 DNA sequence: TGTGCCAGCAGCTTAGTGCCAGGGTTACACGAGCAGTACTTC.